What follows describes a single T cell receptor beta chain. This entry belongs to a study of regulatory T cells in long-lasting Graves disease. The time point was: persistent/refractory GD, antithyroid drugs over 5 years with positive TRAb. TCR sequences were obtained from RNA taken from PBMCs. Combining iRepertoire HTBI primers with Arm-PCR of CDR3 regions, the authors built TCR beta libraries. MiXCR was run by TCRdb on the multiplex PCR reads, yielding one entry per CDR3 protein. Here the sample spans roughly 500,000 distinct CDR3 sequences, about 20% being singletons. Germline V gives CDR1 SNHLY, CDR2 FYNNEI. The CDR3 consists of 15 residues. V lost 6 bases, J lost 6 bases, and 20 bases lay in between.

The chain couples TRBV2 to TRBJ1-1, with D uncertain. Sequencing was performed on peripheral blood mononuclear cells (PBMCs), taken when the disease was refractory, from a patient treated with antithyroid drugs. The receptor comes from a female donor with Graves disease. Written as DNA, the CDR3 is TGTGCCAGCAGGATTGAGGGTTCAGAAAACGCTGAAGCTTTCTTT. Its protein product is CASRIEGSENAEAFF. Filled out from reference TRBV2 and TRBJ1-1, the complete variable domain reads EPEVTQTPSHQVTQMGQEVILRCVPISNHLYFYWYRQILGQKVEFLVSFYNNEISEKSEIFDDQFSVERPDGSNFTLKIRSTKLEDSAMYFCASRIEGSENAEAFFGQGTRLTVV.